One sample yielded the 8 T cell receptor beta chains listed below, sequenced in a study of Graves' ophthalmopathy and Graves' hyperthyroidism. Amplification targeted the TCR beta CDR3 regions, with RNA transcripts as the source material. After a first-round RT-PCR with HTBI primers, a second-round multiplex PCR was run. Using its own MiXCR run on the multiplex PCR reads, TCRdb lists one record per CDR3 protein. The sample has 1 million to 1.3 million distinct CDR3 sequences, less than 45% seen once. The material sequenced was peripheral blood or thyroid tissue (not recorded which). These receptors were collected from an adult man with Graves' hyperthyroidism.

The genes are TRBV12-3 or TRBV12-4 and TRBJ2-2; 10 bases are shared with TRBD1. Trimming at V came to 5 bases and at J to 5 bases, leaving 5 bases not matched to a gene. The CDR3 totals 15 residues. CDR3 residues: CASSPTGGATGELFF. The CDR3 region has the DNA TGTGCCAGCAGTCCGACAGGGGGCGCGACCGGGGAGCTGTTTTTT.

The J gene is TRBJ2-5, the V gene TRBV29-1, with 10 nucleotides matching TRBD2. The CDR3 contains 13 residues. Germline CDR1 SQVTM, CDR2 ANQGSEA. Trimming took 8 bases from V and 6 from J; bases not matched to a gene: 9. The CDR3 spells CSLVAGGGKTQYF. The CDR3 DNA reads as TGCAGCTTGGTAGCGGGAGGAGGGAAGACCCAGTACTTC. The whole variable domain, remainder taken from reference TRBV29-1 and TRBJ2-5, is SAVISQKPSRDICQRGTSLTIQCQVDSQVTMMFWYRQQPGQSLTLIATANQGSEATYESGFVIDKFPISRPNLTFSTLTVSNMSPEDSSIYLCSLVAGGGKTQYFGPGTRLLVL.

The chain employs TRBV29-1 and TRBJ2-7; D tentatively fits TRBD1 or TRBD2 (8 bases each). This CDR3 has 16 residues. CDR1 and CDR2 (germline): SQVTM, ANQGSEA. CDR3 sequence (DNA): TGCAGTGCTAGAGAAGCCCAGGGGGCGGGAGGCTACGAGCAGTACTTC. Its protein is CSAREAQGAGGYEQYF.

This clonotype turned up a few times. This chain connects TRBV15 to TRBJ1-6; 7 positions agree with TRBD1. Germline V gene sequence: CDR1 LNHNV, CDR2 YYDKDF (reference sequence). The CDR3 sequence is 16 residues long. J gave up 8 bases and V 3 bases, and 10 bases lay outside the gene matches. The CDR3 DNA reads TGTGCCACCAGCAGCGGGAGGGACAGACACGATTCACCCCTCCACTTT. As protein: CATSSGRDRHDSPLHF.

This CDR3 reads CAIRQGEAETQYF. CDR3 sequence (DNA): TGTGCCATCAGACAGGGGGAGGCGGAGACCCAGTACTTC. The chain is built from TRBV10-3 and TRBJ2-5, with 8 bases identical to TRBD1. From germline, CDR1 is ENHRY and CDR2 SYGVKD. CDR3 length: 13 amino acids. Trimming at V came to 6 bases and at J to 5 bases, leaving 5 bases not matched to a gene.

The V gene is TRBV10-3, the J gene TRBJ1-5; D remains unclear. The V gene lost 7 bases and the J gene lost 10 bases, with 11 bases spanning the gap. The CDR3 sequence is 11 residues long. From germline, CDR1 is ENHRY and CDR2 SYGVKD. CDR3 sequence (DNA): TGTGCCATCACCTCCGGCCCCCCCCAGCATTTT. This encodes CAITSGPPQHF.

The J gene is TRBJ2-7, the V gene TRBV7-9, with D perhaps assigned TRBD1 or TRBD2 (5 bases each). Germline lookup yields CDR1 SEHNR and CDR2 FQNEAQ (reference sequence). The CDR3 covers 15 residues. Trimming pared 5 bases from V and 3 bases from J, leaving 17 bases between. CDR3 protein: CASSGPSGPRYEQYF. The CDR3 DNA follows: TGTGCCAGCAGCGGACCCTCGGGACCACGCTACGAGCAGTACTTC.

The chain carries TRBV12-3 or TRBV12-4 and TRBJ2-3; 11 bases align to TRBD1. The CDR3 runs to 16 residues. Trimming cost V 5 bases and J 2 bases; bases outside gene matches: 6. The CDR3 loop reads CASSAGTGGITDTQYF. In nucleotides, the CDR3 is TGTGCCAGCAGTGCCGGGACAGGGGGTATCACAGATACGCAGTATTTT.